The TCR beta chain under discussion was sequenced for a study of cytomegalovirus exposure and HLA in healthy donors. With 60 Vbeta and 13 Jbeta primers, the PCR was carried out. The protocol was immunoSEQ multiplex PCR, while the TCRdb copy is restricted to in-frame clones and leaves out a portion. The table records 150,000 to 200,000 clones, 79% of them present only once. Worth noting for this clone: The target antigen is unknown. The sample carries other DNA sequences with the same CDR3.

Findings of the study overall: The dataset shows that most TCR sequences were rare, while some public TCRs occurred in many donors. Among donors in an Asian-associated ancestry cluster, a later analysis reportedly found fewer N-insertions than the roughly 700-donor mean.

The CDR3 consists of 11 residues. V dropped 3 bases and J dropped 7 bases, with 9 bases sitting between them. Germline V lookup: CDR1 DFQATT, CDR2 SNEGSKA (reference sequence). The chain carries TRBV20-1 and TRBJ1-2; possibly TRBD1 for D (6 bases). Sequenced material: PBMCs. The TCR was taken from a woman in her fifties or sixties in good health and CMV-seronegative. The chain's CDR3 is CSASGGLGYTF. The CDR3 coding sequence is TGCAGTGCTAGCGGGGGGCTTGGCTACACCTTC.